The rows below give T cell receptor beta chains drawn from one sample of a study of monozygotic twins with inflammatory bowel disease. Using the 5' RACE reads, TCRdb records one entry per CDR3 protein without DNA. The sample has under 150,000 distinct CDR3 sequences, and its top ten clones hold around 2.5%. What was sequenced was blood. All receptors come from a human donor with ulcerative colitis or Crohn's disease, or a healthy co-twin of an affected twin (not recorded which). Both conserved end residues are part of each CDR3. Fields, in order: V gene, J gene, CDR3 protein.

v_gene: TRBV12-3/TRBV12-4
j_gene: TRBJ1-1
CDR3aa: CASTQGPGEAFF

v_gene: TRBV19
j_gene: TRBJ1-2
CDR3aa: CATAPQLTGIAGYTF

v_gene: TRBV6-1
j_gene: TRBJ1-4
CDR3aa: CASSEFRSRGVDEKLFF

v_gene: TRBV7-2
j_gene: TRBJ2-1
CDR3aa: CASSLTGTTNNEQFF

v_gene: TRBV9
j_gene: TRBJ2-3
CDR3aa: CASSVEGQGITDTQYF

v_gene: TRBV5-1
j_gene: TRBJ2-2
CDR3aa: CASSARTSGGNTGELFF

v_gene: TRBV5-1
j_gene: TRBJ2-7
CDR3aa: CASRGDRTYEQYF

v_gene: TRBV7-3
j_gene: TRBJ2-7
CDR3aa: CASSPAGQGFNEQYF

v_gene: TRBV18
j_gene: TRBJ2-1
CDR3aa: CASSPGGPYNEQFF

v_gene: TRBV28
j_gene: TRBJ2-3
CDR3aa: CASRPGPFTDTQYF

v_gene: TRBV12-3/TRBV12-4
j_gene: TRBJ2-2
CDR3aa: CASSLSWTSGGGTGELFF

v_gene: TRBV25-1
j_gene: TRBJ1-2
CDR3aa: CASSTGSSANYGYTF

v_gene: TRBV7-6
j_gene: TRBJ1-1
CDR3aa: CASSQPGQTEAFF

v_gene: TRBV5-6
j_gene: TRBJ2-5
CDR3aa: CASSSQSSSGQTQYF

v_gene: TRBV20-1
j_gene: TRBJ1-5
CDR3aa: CSAHASANNQPQHF

v_gene: TRBV18
j_gene: TRBJ1-6
CDR3aa: CASSPPTQGWYSPLHF

v_gene: TRBV18
j_gene: TRBJ2-6
CDR3aa: CASSKPLHGANVLTF

v_gene: TRBV7-2
j_gene: TRBJ2-3
CDR3aa: CASSLRATHSDTQYF

v_gene: TRBV7-2
j_gene: TRBJ1-2
CDR3aa: CASSRDRRSNYGYTF

v_gene: TRBV5-1
j_gene: TRBJ1-6
CDR3aa: CASTWGQKDSPLHF

v_gene: TRBV5-1
j_gene: TRBJ1-1
CDR3aa: CASSLLTLMNTEAFF

v_gene: TRBV6-4
j_gene: TRBJ2-3
CDR3aa: CASSRDGSTDTQYF

v_gene: TRBV7-6
j_gene: TRBJ1-1
CDR3aa: CASSLVNRRMNTEAFF